Listed below are T cell receptor beta chains from one sample, sequenced in a study of OX40 agonist ivuxolimab in advanced cancers. The protocol was immunoSEQ multiplex PCR, while the TCRdb copy is restricted to in-frame clones and leaves out a portion. The sample contains approximately 9,300 clones, about 90% of which appear only once. The sample was CD4+ or CD8+ T cells sorted from blood, taken in a trial of the OX40 agonist ivuxolimab. Receptor source: an adult with an advanced solid tumor such as melanoma, head and neck, liver or kidney cancer. CDR3s leave out the opening cysteine and the closing phenylalanine or tryptophan. The size field is filled for only some rows; it gives once, few, many or a size class.

>NA|TRBV7-8|TRBJ2-1
ASSLVSLRREVINEQF
>NA|TRBV7-9|TRBJ2-7
ASSATGYEQY
>NA|TRBV27|TRBJ1-3
ASSLQSGNTIY
>once|TRBV27|TRBJ2-5
ASSLGETQY
>NA|TRBV12-5|TRBJ2-3
ASRLDRSTDTQY
>NA|TRBV28|TRBJ2-7
ASSLGLRSSYEQY
>NA|TRBV4-1|TRBJ2-2
ASSPLAGVGTGELF
>once|TRBV10-2|TRBJ1-5
ASSARSNQPQH
>NA|TRBV6-1|TRBJ2-7
AVRGLGEQY
>NA|TRBV27|TRBJ2-7
ASSSTGDEQY
>once|TRBV9|TRBJ2-3
ASGGGGEDTQY
>NA|TRBV28|TRBJ1-3
ASRFAVARLRRNTIY
>NA|TRBV30|TRBJ2-4
AWSDTGGKNIQY
>NA|TRBV27|TRBJ2-5
ASSSPRLSGGRTQY
>NA|TRBV6-5|TRBJ2-1
ASRKAGPSYNEQF
>NA|TRBV6-1|TRBJ2-5
ASRLAGVGTQY
>NA|TRBV7-6|TRBJ2-7
ASSAGTGRVHEQY
>few|TRBV19|TRBJ1-1
ASSIIWGSDSKNTEAF
>NA|TRBV29-1|TRBJ1-2
SVEDRDRVHGYT
>NA|TRBV4-1|TRBJ2-5
ASSQVGSEGRTQY
>NA|TRBV7-2|TRBJ1-2
ASSLGGREYGYT
>NA|TRBV18|TRBJ1-2
ASSPRSRRQGTNYGYT
>once|TRBV19|TRBJ1-1
ASRRGTEAF
>NA|TRBV9|TRBJ1-5
ASSVEGGDQPQH
>NA|TRBV5-6|TRBJ1-2
ASSLGDTGYT
>NA|TRBV28|TRBJ1-2
ASSSGPKSGYT
>NA|TRBV29-1|TRBJ1-1
SAWTAGAEAF
>NA|TRBV4-1|TRBJ2-1
ASTREGQGVSEQF
>NA|TRBV19|TRBJ1-5
ASSIEGGQPQH
>NA|TRBV9|TRBJ2-2
ASSTRGDRNTGELF
>NA|TRBV2|TRBJ2-2
ASSELARGTGELF
>NA|TRBV5-6|TRBJ1-2
ASSLGTAGGYT
>NA|TRBV28|TRBJ2-7
ASSSEGGLEQY
>once|TRBV5-3|TRBJ2-1
ASSPRTSGKNEQF
>NA|TRBV27|TRBJ2-7
ASSDGTRRY
>NA|TRBV30|TRBJ2-1
AWSVQGWYNEQF
>NA|TRBV25-1|TRBJ2-3
ASSEFAGGTDTQY
>NA|TRBV6-1|TRBJ1-2
ASSESANYGYT
>NA|TRBV30|TRBJ2-1
AWKGGAYNEQF
>NA|TRBV2|TRBJ2-7
ASLTSRGPRSYEQY
>NA|TRBV18|TRBJ2-1
ASSPPTGGYNEQF
>NA|TRBV7-8|TRBJ2-7
ASSLGGGLASSYEQY
>NA|TRBV9|TRBJ2-3
ASSIGLGGTDTQY
>NA|TRBV7-9|TRBJ2-3
ASSLPLASNTDTQY
>NA|TRBV10-3|TRBJ2-5
AISERTGGETQY
>NA|TRBV11-2|TRBJ2-5
ASSKRVGETQY
>NA|TRBV6-5|TRBJ1-2
ASSPNRDYYGYT
>once|TRBV19|TRBJ2-5
ASSIGTGAGGETQY
>NA|TRBV19|TRBJ1-5
ASDNTGLYQPQH